This T cell receptor (beta chain) was documented in a study of beta chain features in type 1 diabetes. Study-level results: Within patients, naive, central memory and Treg TCRB repertoires seemed more similar than within healthy donors. The study notes PCR might favor shorter templates equally in patients and controls.

Since all of the isolated RNA was reverse transcribed, expressed TCRB transcripts were what got sequenced. Method: immunoSEQ multiplex PCR; TCRdb's copy keeps in-frame clones and lacks some. This sample yields hundreds of thousands of clones, of which roughly 16% are seen a single time; 0.07% to 0.095% belongs to the top ten. Regarding this clone: Its antigen remains unknown.

CDR3 length: 17 residues. CDR1 and CDR2 (germline): MDHEN, SYDVKM. V lost 4 bases to trimming and J lost 2 bases; unmatched junction nucleotides: 11. The V gene is TRBV28, the J gene TRBJ2-3; 8 bases agree with TRBD2. This TCR was sampled from a man aged 18 to 30 in good health. The specimen sequenced was naive CD4+ T cells from blood. CDR3 coding DNA: TGTGCCAGCAGTTCCGCCGGGGCAGCGGGGGTCACAGATACGCAGTATTTT. Residues: CASSSAGAAGVTDTQYF.